Presented here are 16 T cell receptor beta chains from one specimen sequenced in a study of T-cell reconstitution after alpha-beta-depleted transplantation in children. This sample's TCRbeta library carried unique molecular identifier barcodes. MiXCR, run by TCRdb on the PCR reads, gives a single entry per CDR3 protein. The data contain 700,000 to 850,000 distinct CDR3 sequences, approximately 15% of them seen just once; the ten biggest clones take up about 5%. The source was PBMCs, mostly from graft donor cells, collected 360 days after TCRalphabeta/CD19-depleted stem cell transplant. These receptors all come from a male patient between 5 and 17 years old who had a stem cell transplant for acute lymphoblastic leukemia, so the T cells may come from the graft donor.

This clonotype occurred a few times. CDR3 DNA: TGTGCCAGCAGTTACCGGGCTAGAGTTTTAGATGAGCAGTTCTTC. Translating it yields CASSYRARVLDEQFF. The V gene is TRBV6-2 or TRBV6-3, the J gene TRBJ2-1; D call uncertain. V was pared by 2 bases and J by 8 bases, with 16 bases between. Germline assignment: CDR1 MNHEY and CDR2 SVGEGT. The CDR3 length is 15 residues.

A note on this clonotype: Germline and junction disagree at one end, which may indicate a read error. The chain recombines TRBV11-2 with TRBJ2-3; possibly TRBD1 for D (6 bases). Germline V CDR1 and CDR2: SGHAT, FQNNGV. The CDR3 contains 16 residues. The CDR3 DNA is TGTGCCAGCAGCTTAGTGTGGGCGCGGCGGACAGATACGCACTATTTT. Translated, it gives CASSLVWARRTDTHYF.

This clonotype was found many times. The chain carries TRBV5-1 and TRBJ2-3, with TRBD2 matching 7 bases. The junction had 8 bases not matched to a gene; V was cut back by 4 bases and J by 0 bases. Germline loops: CDR1 SGHRS, CDR2 YFSETQ. This CDR3 has 16 amino acids. The CDR3, as DNA: TGCGCCAGCAGCCAAACAAGCGGGGCCAGCACAGATACGCAGTATTTT. It yields the protein CASSQTSGASTDTQYF.

The rearrangement uses TRBV29-1 and TRBJ2-7, with D perhaps matching TRBD1 (5 bases). The CDR3 is 13 residues long. V lost 0 bases and J 2 bases, leaving 8 bases between the germline ends. Per germline, CDR1 SQVTM and CDR2 ANQGSEA. The CDR3 loop is CSVEETVPYEQYF. The CDR3 nucleotides read TGCAGCGTTGAAGAGACAGTCCCCTACGAGCAGTACTTC.

This clonotype was picked up a small number of times. This sequence joins TRBV12-3 or TRBV12-4 and TRBJ2-2; TRBD2 aligns across 10 bases. The CDR3 runs 15 residues. Trimming cost V 6 bases and J 6 bases; bases outside gene matches: 7. The CDR3 sequence is CASRSSGRRSGELFF. The CDR3 nucleotides are TGTGCCAGCAGGTCTAGCGGGAGAAGGTCCGGGGAGCTGTTTTTT.

The rearrangement uses TRBV15 and TRBJ2-1; TRBD2 aligns across 14 bases. The ends lost 1 base at V and 4 bases at J; junction bases unmatched: 15. This CDR3 region has 21 residues. In germline, CDR1 is LNHNV, CDR2 YYDKDF (reference sequence). The CDR3 coding sequence is TGTGCCACCAGCAGAGGGGCGGGGGGACTAGCGGGAGCTTCTGCATACAATGAGCAGTTCTTC. Amino acids: CATSRGAGGLAGASAYNEQFF.

Ten or more counts support this clonotype. The chain combines TRBV6-1 with TRBJ2-6; no definite D call. This CDR3 is built from 14 residues. Germline CDR1 MNHNS, CDR2 SASEGT. V dropped 5 bases and J dropped 1 base, with 6 bases sitting between them. CDR3 in DNA: TGTGCCAGCAGTCGCAGGTCTGGGGCCAACGTCCTGACTTTC. This encodes CASSRRSGANVLTF.

In the case of this clonotype: The junction departs from the called germline gene at one end, perhaps through a read error. This chain's CDR3 is CSARDSPVEFF. The CDR3 DNA reads as TGCAGTGCCAGAGATTCTCCGGTCGAGTTCTTC. The chain uses TRBV20-1 and TRBJ2-1; D is unresolved. CDR1 is DFQATT and CDR2 is SNEGSKA in the germline V gene (reference sequence). This CDR3 comprises 11 residues.

This clonotype has at least ten counts. The gene calls are TRBV3-1 and TRBJ1-2, with 7 bases that match TRBD1. V shed 3 bases, J shed 8 bases, and the junction held 3 bases outside the gene matches. The CDR3 is 12 residues long. Germline CDR1 and CDR2: LGHDT and YNNKEL (reference sequence). CDR3 sequence reads: CASSHDRDGYTF. DNA of the CDR3: TGTGCCAGCAGCCATGACAGGGACGGCTACACCTTC.

This clonotype was seen repeatedly, ten times or more. The CDR3 reads CSASKVGSTDTQYF. The CDR3 DNA reads TGCAGTGCTAGTAAGGTGGGGAGCACAGATACGCAGTATTTT. This rearrangement joins TRBV20-1 to TRBJ2-3; D not resolved. The CDR3 sequence is 14 residues long. Germline CDR1 and CDR2: DFQATT and SNEGSKA (reference sequence). The V end was cut by 3 bases, the J end by 0 bases, with 10 bases between.

This clonotype was observed at least ten times. The J gene is TRBJ1-2, the V gene TRBV5-1; perhaps TRBD1 as D (5 bases). CDR1 is SGHRS and CDR2 is YFSETQ in the germline V gene. V shed 0 bases and J shed 6 bases, with 15 bases lying between them. The CDR3 consists of 15 residues. The CDR3 DNA is TGCGCCAGCAGCTTGGCCCAGGTGGGGGTCAATGGCTACACCTTC. It encodes CASSLAQVGVNGYTF.

The table lists this clonotype with many counts. V and J are TRBV5-1 and TRBJ1-1, with D possibly matching TRBD1 (6 bases). Between the trimmed V and J ends, which lost 4 bases and 4 bases, there was a span of 11 bases. CDR3 length equals 13 residues. Germline-derived CDR1 and CDR2 are SGHRS and YFSETQ. In DNA, the CDR3 is TGCGCCAGCAGCGAAACAGGGACCACTGAAGCTTTCTTT. Its translation: CASSETGTTEAFF.

The rearrangement joins TRBV29-1 to TRBJ2-1; 7 nucleotides line up with TRBD2. This CDR3 comprises 16 residues. With V trimmed by 4 bases and J by 0 bases, 9 bases remained unmatched. CDR1 is SQVTM, CDR2 ANQGSEA, per germline. In DNA form, the CDR3 reads TGCAGCGTTGGGCGCACTAGCGTCCGCTCCTACAATGAGCAGTTCTTC. This codes for CSVGRTSVRSYNEQFF.

The table lists this clonotype with many counts. The chain combines TRBV4-1 with TRBJ2-2; tentative D call: TRBD1 (5 bases). CDR3 size: 14 residues. The ends were cut back, 3 bases at V and 4 bases at J, with 9 bases in the middle. Germline loops: CDR1 MGHRA, CDR2 YSYEKL. CDR3 sequence reads: CASSQQGATGELFF. CDR3 nucleotide sequence: TGCGCCAGCAGCCAGCAAGGGGCCACCGGGGAGCTGTTTTTT.

This clonotype was seen only a few times. The J gene is TRBJ1-5, the V gene TRBV27; 7 positions match TRBD1. The CDR3 runs to 17 residues. J lost 0 bases, V lost 0 bases, and 5 bases had no gene match. Germline CDR1 MNHEY, CDR2 SMNVEV (reference sequence). In nucleotides, the CDR3 is TGTGCCAGCAGTTTATCTTTTGGGACAGATAGCAATCAGCCCCAGCATTTT. Its protein is CASSLSFGTDSNQPQHF.

The V call is TRBV10-3, the J call TRBJ1-1; tentative D call: TRBD1 (5 bases). The CDR3 length is 21 residues. V dropped 3 bases and J dropped 0 bases, with 29 bases sitting between them. Germline V gene lookup returns CDR1 ENHRY and CDR2 SYGVKD. As DNA, the CDR3 is TGTGCCATCAGTGAATTAGGTGTAGGGCGCCCCAGGGCCCCTATGAACACTGAAGCTTTCTTT. Its translation: CAISELGVGRPRAPMNTEAFF.